This TCR beta chain was sequenced for a study of breast tumors, draining lymph nodes, adjacent tissues. Study-level points and caveats: Most tumor T cells seemingly derive from lymph node, then expand in tumor.

With respect to this clonotype: Its cognate antigen is unknown.

MiXCR, run by TCRdb on the multiplex PCR reads, gives a single entry per CDR3 protein. The sample contains about 270,000 distinct CDR3 sequences, around 31% of which appear only once. CDR1 is DFQATT, CDR2 SNEGSKA, per germline (reference sequence). This CDR3 has 14 residues. Axillary draining lymph nodes of breast cancer patients supplied the node samples. This sequence was found in a female donor with breast cancer. Some clones in this sample may be carry-over from other donors' samples. This chain joins TRBV20-1 and TRBJ2-3, with D possibly TRBD2 on 6 matching bases. The sequencing sample was made of axillary lymph node tissue. This chain's CDR3 is CRAAGRLSTDTQYF. CDR3 DNA: TGCAGGGCCGCGGGACGGCTTAGCACAGATACGCAGTATTTT.